This T cell receptor (beta chain) was identified during a study of T cells expressing NK-cell markers. Whole-study context: Most of the eight sequenced donors were HCMV-seropositive; one was seronegative.

This CDR3 is built from 14 residues. Germline V gene lookup returns CDR1 MNHNS and CDR2 SASEGT. TCRdb reworked the 5' RACE reads into one entry per CDR3 protein, no DNA. Across about 110,000 distinct CDR3 sequences, the top ten clones capture roughly 18% of the sample. This chain joins TRBV6-1 and TRBJ2-7; the D call from TCRdb, TRBD1, cannot be confirmed without DNA. The sequence derives from a woman aged 18 to 75 in good health. The specimen was blood T cells: a sorted CD56 or NKG2C T cell subset, CD4+ or CD8+ T cells, or bulk PBMC T cells (not recorded which). This CDR3 reads CASSPGPGGYEQYF.